This T cell receptor beta chain stems from a study of blood T cells in healthy people across ages. The study, taken as a whole, reports: No conclusive comparison of naive versus antigen-experienced cells was possible with unsorted PBMCs.

Combining a sample-barcoded 5' primer with a J-beta primer mix, a second PCR ran for 7 to 11 cycles. TCRdb fed the 5' RACE reads into MiXCR, producing one record per CDR3 protein. The sample has roughly 800,000 distinct CDR3 sequences, 58% seen once. As for this clonotype: Its specificity is not known.

The CDR3 extends over 11 amino acids. Germline CDR1 is MGHDK and CDR2 is SYGVNS. Material for sequencing was blood. V usage is TRBV25-1 and J usage is TRBJ2-4; D not certain. The tail of the sequence fits TRBJ2-5 better, so the J call may be wrong. This TCR came from a man under 40 in good health. CDR3 sequence (DNA): TGTGCCAGCGTCTACTGGGAGACCCAGTACTTC. This translates into CASVYWETQYF.